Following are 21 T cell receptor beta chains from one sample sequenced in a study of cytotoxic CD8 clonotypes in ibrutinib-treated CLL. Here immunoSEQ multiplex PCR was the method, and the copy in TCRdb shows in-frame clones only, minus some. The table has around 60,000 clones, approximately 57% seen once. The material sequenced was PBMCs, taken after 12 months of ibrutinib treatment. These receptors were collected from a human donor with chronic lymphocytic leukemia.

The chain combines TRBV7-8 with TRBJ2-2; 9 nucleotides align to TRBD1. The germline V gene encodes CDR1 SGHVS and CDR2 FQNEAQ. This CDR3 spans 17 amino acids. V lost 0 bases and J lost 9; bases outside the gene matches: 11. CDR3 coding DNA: TGTGCCAGCAGCTTAGCGTGGGGACAGGGACGAGTTAGGGAGCTGTTTTTT. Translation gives CASSLAWGQGRVRELFF.

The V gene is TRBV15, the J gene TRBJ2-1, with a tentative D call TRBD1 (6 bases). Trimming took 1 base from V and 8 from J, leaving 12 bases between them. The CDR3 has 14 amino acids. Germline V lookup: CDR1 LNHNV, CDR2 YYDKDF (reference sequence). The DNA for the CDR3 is TGTGCCACCAGCAGAGGTGGACAGTCACATGAGCAGTTCTTC. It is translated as CATSRGGQSHEQFF.

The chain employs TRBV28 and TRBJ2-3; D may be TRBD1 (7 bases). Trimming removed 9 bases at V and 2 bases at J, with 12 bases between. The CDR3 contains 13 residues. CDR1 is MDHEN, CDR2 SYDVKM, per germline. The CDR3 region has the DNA TGTGCCAGAGGGGGCGGGGTCACAGATACGCAGTATTTT. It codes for CARGGGVTDTQYF.

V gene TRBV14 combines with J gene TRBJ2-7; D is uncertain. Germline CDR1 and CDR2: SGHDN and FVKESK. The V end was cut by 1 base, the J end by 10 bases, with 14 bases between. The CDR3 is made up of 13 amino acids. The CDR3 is CASSQAIETRQYV. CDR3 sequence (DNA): TGTGCCAGCAGCCAAGCAATAGAAACTCGACAGTACGTC.

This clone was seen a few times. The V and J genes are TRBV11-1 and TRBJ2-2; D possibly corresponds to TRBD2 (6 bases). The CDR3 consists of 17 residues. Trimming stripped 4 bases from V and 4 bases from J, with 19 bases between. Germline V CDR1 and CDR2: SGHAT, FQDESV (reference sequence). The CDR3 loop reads CASSSSRRRGLTGELFF. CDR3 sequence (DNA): TGTGCCAGCAGCTCCTCGAGAAGGAGGGGACTCACCGGGGAGCTGTTTTTT.

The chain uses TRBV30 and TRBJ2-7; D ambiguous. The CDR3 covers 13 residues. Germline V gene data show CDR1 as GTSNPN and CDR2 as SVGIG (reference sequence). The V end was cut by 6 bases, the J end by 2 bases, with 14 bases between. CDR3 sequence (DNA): TGTGCCTGCGCCCATCACGGAACCTACGAGCAGTACTTC. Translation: CACAHHGTYEQYF.

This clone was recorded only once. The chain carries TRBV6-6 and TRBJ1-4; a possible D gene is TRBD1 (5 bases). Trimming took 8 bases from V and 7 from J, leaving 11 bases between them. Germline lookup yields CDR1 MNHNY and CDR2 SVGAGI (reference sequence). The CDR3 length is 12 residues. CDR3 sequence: CASGTWGEKLFF. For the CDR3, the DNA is TGTGCCAGCGGGACGTGGGGTGAAAAACTGTTTTTT.

The CDR3 here is CASSLGAGRAYEQYF. The CDR3, as DNA: TGTGCCAGCAGTTTAGGGGCAGGTCGGGCCTACGAGCAGTACTTC. The chain uses TRBV28 and TRBJ2-7; maybe TRBD1 (5 bases). Trimming stripped 2 bases from V and 2 bases from J, with 13 bases between. The germline CDR1 and CDR2 sequences are MDHEN and SYDVKM. The CDR3 spans 15 residues.

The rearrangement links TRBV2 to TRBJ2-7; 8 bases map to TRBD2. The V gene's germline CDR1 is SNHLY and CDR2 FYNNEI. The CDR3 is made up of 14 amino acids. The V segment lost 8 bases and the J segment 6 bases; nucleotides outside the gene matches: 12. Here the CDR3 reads CASCERERGFEQYF. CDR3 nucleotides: TGTGCCAGCTGCGAGCGGGAGAGGGGTTTCGAGCAGTACTTC.

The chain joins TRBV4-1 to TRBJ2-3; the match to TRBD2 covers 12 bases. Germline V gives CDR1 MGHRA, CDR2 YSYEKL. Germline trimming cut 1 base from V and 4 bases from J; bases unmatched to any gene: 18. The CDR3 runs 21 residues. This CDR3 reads CASSQAWDGVGLAGLADTQYF. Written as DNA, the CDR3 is TGCGCCAGCAGCCAAGCGTGGGATGGGGTTGGACTAGCGGGGCTCGCAGATACGCAGTATTTT.

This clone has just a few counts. This CDR3 reads CASSLAVSGTTNYGYTF. As DNA, the CDR3 is TGTGCCAGCAGCTTAGCGGTCTCCGGGACAACTAACTATGGCTACACCTTC. The chain joins TRBV7-2 to TRBJ1-2, with D perhaps TRBD1 (6 bases). Germline lookup yields CDR1 SGHTA and CDR2 FQGNSA. V lost 0 bases and J lost 0, with 14 bases in between. The CDR3 covers 17 residues.

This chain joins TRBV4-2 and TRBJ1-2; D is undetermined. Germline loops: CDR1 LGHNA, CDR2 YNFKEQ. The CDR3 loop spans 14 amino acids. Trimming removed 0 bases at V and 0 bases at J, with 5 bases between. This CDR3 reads CASSQDLPNYGYTF. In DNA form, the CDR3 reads TGTGCCAGCAGCCAAGACTTACCTAACTATGGCTACACCTTC.

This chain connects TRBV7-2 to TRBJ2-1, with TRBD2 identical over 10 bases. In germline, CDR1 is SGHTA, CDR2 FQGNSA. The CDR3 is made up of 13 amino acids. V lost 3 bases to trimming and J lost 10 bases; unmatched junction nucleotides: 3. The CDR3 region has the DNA TGTGCCAGCAGCTTGGCACTAGCGGGAGAGCAGTTCTTC. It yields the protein CASSLALAGEQFF.

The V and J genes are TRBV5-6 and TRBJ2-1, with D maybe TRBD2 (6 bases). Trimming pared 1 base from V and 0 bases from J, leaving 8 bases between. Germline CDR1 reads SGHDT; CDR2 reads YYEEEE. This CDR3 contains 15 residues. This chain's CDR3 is CASSLLAVSYNEQFF. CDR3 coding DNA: TGTGCCAGCAGCTTGTTAGCGGTCTCCTACAATGAGCAGTTCTTC.

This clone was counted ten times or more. The chain's CDR3 is CASSVAGTSGVKTQYF. Here the CDR3 DNA reads TGTGCCAGCAGTGTTGCCGGGACTAGCGGGGTAAAGACCCAGTACTTC. This chain links TRBV2 with TRBJ2-5, with TRBD2 matching over 13 bases. This CDR3 spans 16 amino acids. Germline V gene lookup returns CDR1 SNHLY and CDR2 FYNNEI. Trimming at V came to 4 bases and at J to 6 bases, leaving 8 bases not matched to a gene.

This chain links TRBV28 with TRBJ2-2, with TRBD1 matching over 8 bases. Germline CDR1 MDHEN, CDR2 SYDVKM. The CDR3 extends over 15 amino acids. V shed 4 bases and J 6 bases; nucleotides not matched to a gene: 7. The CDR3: CASSSRQGRPGELFF. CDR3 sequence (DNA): TGTGCCAGCAGTTCTAGACAGGGGAGGCCCGGGGAGCTGTTTTTT. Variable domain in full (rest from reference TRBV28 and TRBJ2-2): DVKVTQSSRYLVKRTGEKVFLECVQDMDHENMFWYRQDPGLGLRLIYFSYDVKMKEKGDIPEGYSVSREKKERFSLILESASTNQTSMYLCASSSRQGRPGELFFGEGSRLTVL.

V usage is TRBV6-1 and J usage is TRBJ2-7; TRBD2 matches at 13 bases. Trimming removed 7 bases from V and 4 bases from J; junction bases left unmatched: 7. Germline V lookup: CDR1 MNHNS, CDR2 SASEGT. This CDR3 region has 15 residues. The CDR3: CASNGLAGAVYEQYV. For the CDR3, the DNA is TGTGCCAGCAATGGACTAGCGGGGGCCGTTTACGAGCAGTACGTC.

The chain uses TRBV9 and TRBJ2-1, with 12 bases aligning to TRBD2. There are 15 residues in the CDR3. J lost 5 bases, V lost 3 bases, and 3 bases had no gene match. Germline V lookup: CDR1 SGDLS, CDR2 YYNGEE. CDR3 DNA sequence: TGTGCCAGCAGCGCCCGACTAGCGGGAGACAATGAGCAGTTCTTC. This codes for CASSARLAGDNEQFF. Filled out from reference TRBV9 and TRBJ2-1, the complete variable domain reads DSGVTQTPKHLITATGQRVTLRCSPRSGDLSVYWYQQSLDQGLQFLIQYYNGEERAKGNILERFSAQQFPDLHSELNLSSLELGDSALYFCASSARLAGDNEQFFGPGTRLTVL.

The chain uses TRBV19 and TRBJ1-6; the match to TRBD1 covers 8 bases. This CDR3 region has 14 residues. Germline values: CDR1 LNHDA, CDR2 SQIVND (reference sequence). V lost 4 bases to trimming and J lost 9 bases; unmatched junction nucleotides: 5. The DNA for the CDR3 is TGTGCCAGTAGTAGCCAGGGGGCAGGTTCACCCCTCCACTTT. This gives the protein CASSSQGAGSPLHF.

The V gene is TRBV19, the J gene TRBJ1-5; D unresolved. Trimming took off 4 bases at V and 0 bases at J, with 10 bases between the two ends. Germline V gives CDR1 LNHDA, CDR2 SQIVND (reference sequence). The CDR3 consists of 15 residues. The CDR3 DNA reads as TGTGCCAGTAGTAGCCCAGATCATAGCAATCAGCCCCAGCATTTT. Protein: CASSSPDHSNQPQHF.

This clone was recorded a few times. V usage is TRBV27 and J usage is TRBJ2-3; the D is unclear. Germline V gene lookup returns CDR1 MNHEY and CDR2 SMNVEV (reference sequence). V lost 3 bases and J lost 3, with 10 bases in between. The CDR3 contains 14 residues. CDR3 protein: CASSLGSATDTQYF. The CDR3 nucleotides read TGTGCCAGCAGTTTGGGTAGTGCGACAGATACGCAGTATTTT.